This T cell receptor (beta chain) emerged from a study of T cell responses to AZD1222 COVID-19 vaccine. The protocol was immunoSEQ multiplex PCR, while the TCRdb copy is restricted to in-frame clones and leaves out a portion. The sample holds about 66,000 clones; roughly 78% are singletons and the top ten take 23%. Per the germline V gene, CDR1 is SNHLY and CDR2 is FYNNEI. The V gene end was trimmed by 4 bases and the J gene end by 2 bases; junction bases not matched to a gene: 3. The CDR3 spans 15 residues. This chain joins TRBV2 and TRBJ2-1, with 9 nucleotides matching TRBD2. The specimen was peripheral blood, collected on day 0 of MenACWY control vaccination. The receptor was isolated from an adult in good health. CDR3 sequence reads: CASSATSGAYNEQFF. Written as DNA, the CDR3 is TGTGCCAGCAGTGCGACTAGCGGAGCCTACAATGAGCAGTTCTTC.